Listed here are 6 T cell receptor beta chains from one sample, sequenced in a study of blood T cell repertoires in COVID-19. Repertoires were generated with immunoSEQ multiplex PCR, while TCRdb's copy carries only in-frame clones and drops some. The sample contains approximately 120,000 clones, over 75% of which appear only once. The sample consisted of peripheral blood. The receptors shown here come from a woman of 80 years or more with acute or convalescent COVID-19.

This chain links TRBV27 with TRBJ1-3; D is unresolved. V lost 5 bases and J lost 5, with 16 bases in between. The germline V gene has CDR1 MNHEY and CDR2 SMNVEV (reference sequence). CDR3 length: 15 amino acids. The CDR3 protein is CASSTSLTARNTIYF. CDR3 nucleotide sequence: TGTGCCAGCAGTACCTCCCTCACAGCTCGAAACACCATATATTTT.

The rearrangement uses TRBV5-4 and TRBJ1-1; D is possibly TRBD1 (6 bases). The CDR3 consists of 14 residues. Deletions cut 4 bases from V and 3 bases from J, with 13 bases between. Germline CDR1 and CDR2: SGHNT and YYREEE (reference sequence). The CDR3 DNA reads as TGTGCCAGCAGCCCCCGGGGGGGCGACACTGAAGCTTTCTTT. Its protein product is CASSPRGGDTEAFF.

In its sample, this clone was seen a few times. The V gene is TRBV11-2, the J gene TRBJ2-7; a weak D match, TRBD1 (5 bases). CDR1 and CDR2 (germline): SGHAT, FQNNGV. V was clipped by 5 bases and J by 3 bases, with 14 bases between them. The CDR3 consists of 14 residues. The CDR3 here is CASSPRQSGYEQYF. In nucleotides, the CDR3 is TGTGCCAGCAGCCCAAGACAGTCGGGCTACGAGCAGTACTTC.

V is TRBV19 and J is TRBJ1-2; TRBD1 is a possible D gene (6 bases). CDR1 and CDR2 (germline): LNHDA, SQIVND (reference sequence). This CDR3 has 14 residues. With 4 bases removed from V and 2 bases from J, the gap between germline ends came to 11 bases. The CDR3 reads CASSNGGANYGYTF. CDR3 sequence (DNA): TGTGCCAGTAGTAATGGGGGCGCGAACTATGGCTACACCTTC.

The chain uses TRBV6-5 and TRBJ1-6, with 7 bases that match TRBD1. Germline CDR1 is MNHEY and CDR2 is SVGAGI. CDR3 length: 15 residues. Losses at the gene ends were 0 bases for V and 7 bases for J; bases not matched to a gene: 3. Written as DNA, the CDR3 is TGTGCCAGCAGTTACTCGATACAGGGGAATTCACCCCTCCACTTT. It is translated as CASSYSIQGNSPLHF.

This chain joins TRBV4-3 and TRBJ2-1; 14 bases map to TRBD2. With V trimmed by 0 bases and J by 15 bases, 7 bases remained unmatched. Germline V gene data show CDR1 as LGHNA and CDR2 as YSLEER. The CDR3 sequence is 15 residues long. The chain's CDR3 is CASSQETSGGAGPFF. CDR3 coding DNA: TGCGCCAGCAGCCAAGAGACTAGCGGGGGGGCGGGTCCGTTCTTC.